The present entry profiles one TCR beta chain with its context. The junction does not match germline at one end; this may be a read error. The sample is drawn from a study of CD8+CD57+ T cells in acquired aplastic anemia. Per germline, CDR1 SNHLY and CDR2 FYNNEI. CDR3 length: 13 residues. TCR beta VDJ and CDR3 profiling used genomic DNA as template. TCRdb processed the reads anew with MiXCR; each CDR3 protein has one entry. The table shows about 210,000 distinct CDR3 sequences, with roughly 57% occurring only once. The rearrangement uses TRBV2 and TRBJ1-5; no reliable D call. The specimen was sorted CD4+, CD8+, or CD8+CD57+ T cells (not recorded which) from PBMCs. This sequence originates from a human donor in good health. CDR3 sequence reads: CASSLGSNEPQHF. The CDR3 DNA follows: TGTGCCAGCAGCCTCGGGTCCAATGAGCCCCAGCATTTT.